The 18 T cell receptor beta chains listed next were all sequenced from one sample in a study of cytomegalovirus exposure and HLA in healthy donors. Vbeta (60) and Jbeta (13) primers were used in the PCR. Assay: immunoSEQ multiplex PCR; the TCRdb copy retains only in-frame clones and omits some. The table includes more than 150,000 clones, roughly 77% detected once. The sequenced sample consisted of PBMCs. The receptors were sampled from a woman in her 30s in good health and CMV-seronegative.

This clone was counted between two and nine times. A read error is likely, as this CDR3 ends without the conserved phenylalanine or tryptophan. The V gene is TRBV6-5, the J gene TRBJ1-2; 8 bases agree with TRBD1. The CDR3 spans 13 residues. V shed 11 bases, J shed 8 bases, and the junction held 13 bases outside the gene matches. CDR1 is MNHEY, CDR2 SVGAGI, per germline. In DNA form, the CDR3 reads TGTGCCGGACAGGGTCCAGGCGGGGAAGGCTACACCGTC. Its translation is CAGQGPGGEGYTV.

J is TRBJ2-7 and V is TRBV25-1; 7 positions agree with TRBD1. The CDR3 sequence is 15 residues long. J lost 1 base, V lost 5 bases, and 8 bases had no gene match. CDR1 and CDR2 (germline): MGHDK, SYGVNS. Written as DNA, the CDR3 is TGTGCCAGCAGTCAAGGGGGCAGGGGGTCCTACGAGCAGTACTTC. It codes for CASSQGGRGSYEQYF.

The CDR3 region is CASSLGGLSGSWNEQYF. The CDR3 DNA follows: TGTGCCAGCAGCTTAGGAGGGTTATCGGGGTCTTGGAACGAGCAGTACTTC. The chain joins TRBV7-2 to TRBJ2-7, with D perhaps matching TRBD2 (5 bases). The CDR3 consists of 17 residues. V lost 1 base to trimming and J lost 5 bases, with 21 bases between them. Germline loops: CDR1 SGHTA, CDR2 FQGNSA.

The CDR3 DNA reads TGTGCCAGCAGTGTATTACAGGGGGCATTGGGCACTGAAGCTTTCTTT. Protein: CASSVLQGALGTEAFF. V gene TRBV2 combines with J gene TRBJ1-1; 9 bases agree with TRBD1. From germline, CDR1 is SNHLY and CDR2 FYNNEI. V lost 4 bases, J lost 4 bases, and 10 bases stayed unmatched. This CDR3 region has 16 residues.

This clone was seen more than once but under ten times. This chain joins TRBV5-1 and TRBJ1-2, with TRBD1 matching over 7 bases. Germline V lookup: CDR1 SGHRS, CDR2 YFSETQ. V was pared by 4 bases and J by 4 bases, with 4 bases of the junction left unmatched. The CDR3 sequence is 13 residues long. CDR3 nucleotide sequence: TGCGCCAGCAGCCAGGACAGGTTCTATGGCTACACCTTC. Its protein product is CASSQDRFYGYTF.

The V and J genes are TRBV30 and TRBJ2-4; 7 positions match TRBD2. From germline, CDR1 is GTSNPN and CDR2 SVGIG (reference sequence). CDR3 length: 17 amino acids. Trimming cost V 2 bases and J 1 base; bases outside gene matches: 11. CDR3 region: CAWSRGRREGAKNIQYF. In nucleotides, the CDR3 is TGTGCCTGGAGTAGAGGGAGGAGGGAGGGGGCCAAAAACATTCAGTACTTC.

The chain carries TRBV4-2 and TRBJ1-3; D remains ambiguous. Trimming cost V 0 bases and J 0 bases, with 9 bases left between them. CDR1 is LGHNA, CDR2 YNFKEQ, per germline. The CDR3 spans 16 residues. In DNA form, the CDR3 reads TGTGCCAGCAGCCAAGATCGTTTCGGCTCTGGAAACACCATATATTTT. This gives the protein CASSQDRFGSGNTIYF.

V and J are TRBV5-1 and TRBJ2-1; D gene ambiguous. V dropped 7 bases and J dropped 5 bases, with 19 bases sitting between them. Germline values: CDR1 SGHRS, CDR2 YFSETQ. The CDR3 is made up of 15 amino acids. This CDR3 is CASPSRRRTNNEQFF. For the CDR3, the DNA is TGCGCCAGCCCCAGTCGACGGAGAACCAACAATGAGCAGTTCTTC.

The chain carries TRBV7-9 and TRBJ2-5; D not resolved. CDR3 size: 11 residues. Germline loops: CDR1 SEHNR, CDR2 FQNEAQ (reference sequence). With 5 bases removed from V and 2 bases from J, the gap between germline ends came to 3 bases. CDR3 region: CASSLQETQYF. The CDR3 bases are TGTGCCAGCAGCCTACAAGAGACCCAGTACTTC.

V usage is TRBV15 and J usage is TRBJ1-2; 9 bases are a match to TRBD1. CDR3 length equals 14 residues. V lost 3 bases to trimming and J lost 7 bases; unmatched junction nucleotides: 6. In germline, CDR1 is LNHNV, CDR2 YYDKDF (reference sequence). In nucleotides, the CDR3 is TGTGCCACCAGCAGTCAGGACAGGGGAGCTGGCTACACCTTC. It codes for CATSSQDRGAGYTF.

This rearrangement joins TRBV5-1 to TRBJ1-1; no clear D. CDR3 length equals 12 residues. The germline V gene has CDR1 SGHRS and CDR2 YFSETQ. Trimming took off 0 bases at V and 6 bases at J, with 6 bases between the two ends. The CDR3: CASSLEPPEAFF. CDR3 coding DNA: TGCGCCAGCAGCTTGGAGCCACCTGAAGCTTTCTTT.

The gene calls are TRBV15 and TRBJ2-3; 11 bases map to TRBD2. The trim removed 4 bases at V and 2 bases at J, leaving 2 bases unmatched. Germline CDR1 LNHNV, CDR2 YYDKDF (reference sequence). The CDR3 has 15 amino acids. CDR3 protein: CATSMGLADTDTQYF. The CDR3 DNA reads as TGTGCCACCAGCATGGGACTAGCGGACACAGATACGCAGTATTTT.

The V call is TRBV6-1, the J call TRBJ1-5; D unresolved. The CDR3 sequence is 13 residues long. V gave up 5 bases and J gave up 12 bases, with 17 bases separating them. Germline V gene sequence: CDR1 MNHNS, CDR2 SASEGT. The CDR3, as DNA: TGTGCCAGCAGTCCTATTAGTAGCGAACGCCAGCATTTT. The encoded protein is CASSPISSERQHF.

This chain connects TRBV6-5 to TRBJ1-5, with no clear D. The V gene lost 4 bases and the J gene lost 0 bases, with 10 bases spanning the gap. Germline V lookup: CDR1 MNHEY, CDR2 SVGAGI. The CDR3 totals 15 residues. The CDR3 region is CASSFRQNSNQPQHF. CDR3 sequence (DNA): TGTGCCAGCAGTTTTCGTCAGAATAGCAATCAGCCCCAGCATTTT.

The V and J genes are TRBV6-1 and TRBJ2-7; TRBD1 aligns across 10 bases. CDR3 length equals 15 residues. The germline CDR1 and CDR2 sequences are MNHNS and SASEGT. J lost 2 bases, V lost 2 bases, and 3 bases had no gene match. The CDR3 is CASSERTGGPYEQYF. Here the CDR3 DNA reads TGTGCCAGCAGTGAAAGGACAGGGGGACCCTACGAGCAGTACTTC.

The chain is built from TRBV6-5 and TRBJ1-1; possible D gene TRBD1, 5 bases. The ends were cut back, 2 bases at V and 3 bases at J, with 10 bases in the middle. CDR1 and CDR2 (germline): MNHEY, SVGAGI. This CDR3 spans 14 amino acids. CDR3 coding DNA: TGTGCCAGCAGTTACGGGGGGTTCGACACTGAAGCTTTCTTT. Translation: CASSYGGFDTEAFF.

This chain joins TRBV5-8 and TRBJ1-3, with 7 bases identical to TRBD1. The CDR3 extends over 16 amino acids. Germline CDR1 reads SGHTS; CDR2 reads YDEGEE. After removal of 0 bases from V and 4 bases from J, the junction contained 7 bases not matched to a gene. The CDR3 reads CASSLVAGGGGNTIYF. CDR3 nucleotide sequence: TGTGCCAGCAGCTTGGTCGCAGGGGGAGGCGGAAACACCATATATTTT.

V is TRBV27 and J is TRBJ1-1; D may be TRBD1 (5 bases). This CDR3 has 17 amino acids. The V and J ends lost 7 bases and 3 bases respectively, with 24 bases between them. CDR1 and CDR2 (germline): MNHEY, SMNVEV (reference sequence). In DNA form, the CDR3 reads TGTGCCAGCAAGGCCCCTCTCGGCAGGGAGGCATACACTGAAGCTTTCTTT. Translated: CASKAPLGREAYTEAFF.